Detailed here is one T cell receptor beta chain. Other nucleotide sequences from this sample produce the same CDR3. This entry is derived from a study of blood T cell repertoires in COVID-19. Sequenced by immunoSEQ multiplex PCR; TCRdb stores in-frame clones only, minus some. This sample yields a few hundred thousand clones, of which 80% to 90% are seen a single time; around 2.5% belongs to the top ten. What was sequenced was peripheral blood. The receptor was isolated from a woman between 45 and 65 years old with acute or convalescent COVID-19.

The CDR3 region has the DNA TGCGCCAGCAGCCCCGGGTCCTCTGGAAACACCATATATTTT. Amino acid sequence: CASSPGSSGNTIYF. The chain has TRBV5-1 and TRBJ1-3; D remains unclear. Germline CDR1 SGHRS, CDR2 YFSETQ. This CDR3 comprises 14 residues. The V end was cut by 4 bases, the J end by 0 bases, with 8 bases between.